A selection of T cell receptor beta chains follows, all from one sample in a study of cytotoxic CD8 clonotypes in ibrutinib-treated CLL. The method was immunoSEQ multiplex PCR; TCRdb's version includes in-frame clones alone and lacks a portion of them. The repertoire includes approximately 120,000 clones, 58% of them detected once, and about 40% sits in the top ten. This specimen was PBMCs, taken after 24 months of ibrutinib treatment. The receptors derive from a human donor with chronic lymphocytic leukemia. Both conserved end residues are part of each CDR3. The D gene is left open where the match is weak. Not every row has a clone size; where given, it reads once, few, many or a size class.

clone_size	d_call	v_call	j_call	cdr3_aa	cdr3_nt
few	NA	TRBV7-2	TRBJ2-7	CASSLLGYEQYF	TGTGCCAGCAGCTTGTTAGGCTACGAGCAGTACTTC
NA	NA	TRBV14	TRBJ1-3	CASSPLERSGNTIYF	TGTGCCAGCAGTCCATTGGAACGTTCTGGAAACACCATATATTTT
few	TRBD2	TRBV7-3	TRBJ2-1	CASSPSGGAHNEQFF	TGTGCCAGCAGCCCTAGCGGGGGGGCGCACAATGAGCAGTTCTTC
NA	NA	TRBV30	TRBJ1-2	CAWPITGGNYGYTF	TGTGCCTGGCCCATCACTGGGGGTAACTATGGCTACACCTTC
once	NA	TRBV9	TRBJ2-7	CASSGGLASSYEQYF	TGTGCCAGCAGCGGGGGACTCGCGAGCTCCTACGAGCAGTACTTC
NA	NA	TRBV29-1	TRBJ2-3	CSVKPLADTQYF	TGCAGCGTGAAACCTCTAGCAGATACGCAGTATTTT
NA	TRBD1	TRBV6-5	TRBJ2-2	CASSVGTGAGELFF	TGTGCCAGCAGTGTCGGGACAGGGGCCGGGGAGCTGTTTTTT
NA	NA	TRBV18	TRBJ1-5	CASSPHSNQPQHF	TGTGCCAGCTCACCTCACAGCAATCAGCCCCAGCATTTT
NA	NA	TRBV27	TRBJ2-5	CASSSQIGGVQYF	TGTGCCAGCAGTTCCCAGATAGGGGGGGTTCAGTACTTC
once	NA	TRBV27	TRBJ2-1	CASSTGNGEQFF	TGTGCCAGCAGTACAGGGAATGGTGAGCAGTTCTTC
few	NA	TRBV7-3	TRBJ2-1	CASSFGQGEQFF	TGTGCCAGCAGCTTTGGGCAGGGTGAGCAGTTCTTC
many	TRBD1	TRBV7-2	TRBJ2-3	CASSSRDRENTQYF	TGTGCCAGCAGCTCCCGGGACAGGGAGAATACGCAGTATTTT
NA	NA	TRBV5-6	TRBJ1-2	CASSLKDRYPATYGYTF	TGTGCCAGCAGCTTGAAAGACAGGTACCCAGCGACGTATGGCTACACCTTC
NA	TRBD2	TRBV11-1	TRBJ2-1	CASSPDGLAGGAVDEQFF	TGTGCCAGCAGCCCGGACGGACTAGCGGGGGGAGCAGTGGATGAGCAGTTCTTC
few	NA	TRBV5-1	TRBJ1-6	CASSEDTRTPLHF	TGCGCCAGCAGCGAAGATACGAGAACACCCCTCCACTTT
NA	TRBD1	TRBV30	TRBJ1-5	CAWNRGSNQPQHF	TGTGCCTGGAACAGGGGTAGCAATCAGCCCCAGCATTTT
NA	TRBD1	TRBV5-1	TRBJ2-5	CASSQDRAETQYF	TGCGCCAGCAGCCAGGACAGGGCGGAGACCCAGTACTTC
NA	NA	TRBV7-2	TRBJ1-2	CASSRTGGQEEGYTF	TGTGCCAGCAGCCGCACCGGTGGGCAGGAGGAGGGCTACACCTTC
few	TRBD1	TRBV6-5	TRBJ1-2	CASSFRDRVGYTF	TGTGCCAGCAGTTTCCGGGACAGGGTCGGCTACACCTTC
NA	NA	TRBV5-1	TRBJ2-2	CASSLGDYTGELFF	TGCGCCAGCAGCTTGGGGGACTACACCGGGGAGCTGTTTTTT
NA	NA	TRBV2	TRBJ1-1	CASKSTGVNTEAFF	TGTGCCAGTAAATCGACAGGAGTGAACACTGAAGCTTTCTTT
NA	TRBD1	TRBV19	TRBJ2-1	CASSLRGTGTNEQFF	TGTGCCAGTAGTCTCCGAGGGACAGGGACCAATGAGCAGTTCTTC
NA	TRBD2	TRBV13	TRBJ2-7	CASSLKRLAGGYEQYF	TGTGCCAGCAGCTTAAAGAGACTAGCGGGAGGCTACGAGCAGTACTTC
few	NA	TRBV21-1	TRBJ2-7	CASSKLDPAPYYEQYF	TGTGCCAGCAGCAAATTGGACCCAGCTCCATACTACGAGCAGTACTTC
few	NA	TRBV18	TRBJ1-5	CASSPQDNNQPQHF	TGTGCCAGCTCACCACAGGATAACAATCAGCCCCAGCATTTT
many	NA	TRBV11-2	TRBJ1-1	CASSLSGTEAFF	TGTGCCAGCAGCTTATCCGGCACTGAAGCTTTCTTT
few	NA	TRBV10-3	TRBJ2-7	CAITREGGSEQYF	TGTGCCATCACCCGTGAGGGGGGTTCCGAGCAGTACTTC
NA	NA	TRBV5-6	TRBJ1-1	CASSLVGRVNTEAFF	TGTGCCAGCAGCTTGGTGGGCAGGGTGAACACTGAAGCTTTCTTT
few	NA	TRBV6-5	TRBJ1-5	CASSYSWTPGDQPQHF	TGTGCCAGCAGTTACTCGTGGACGCCGGGCGATCAGCCCCAGCATTTT
NA	NA	TRBV6-6	TRBJ1-3	CASSPQGSGNTIYF	TGTGCCAGCAGTCCACAGGGCTCTGGAAACACCATATATTTT
NA	TRBD2	TRBV18	TRBJ2-5	CASSPMGSSGAQETQYF	TGTGCCAGCTCACCAATGGGCTCTAGCGGCGCCCAAGAGACCCAGTACTTC
NA	NA	TRBV19	TRBJ1-2	CASSILGNGYTF	TGTGCCAGTAGTATACTCGGGAATGGCTACACCTTC
few	TRBD1	TRBV11-2	TRBJ1-4	CASSSQGAGEKLFF	TGTGCCAGCAGCTCACAGGGGGCTGGTGAAAAACTGTTTTTT
once	TRBD1	TRBV29-1	TRBJ1-1	CSVYEDGQGEAFF	TGCAGCGTTTATGAAGACGGACAGGGTGAAGCTTTCTTT
NA	NA	TRBV29-1	TRBJ1-1	CSGRGVTEAFF	TGCAGCGGTCGGGGGGTGACTGAAGCTTTCTTT
NA	TRBD1	TRBV5-6	TRBJ2-5	CASSARGTGNRETQYF	TGTGCCAGCAGCGCCCGAGGGACAGGGAATAGGGAGACCCAGTACTTC
NA	NA	TRBV2	TRBJ1-5	CASKSSPDNQPQHF	TGTGCCAGCAAATCATCCCCCGATAATCAGCCCCAGCATTTT
NA	NA	TRBV6-6	TRBJ1-3	CASSYREGVNTIYF	TGTGCCAGCAGTTACCGGGAGGGGGTAAACACCATATATTTT
NA	TRBD1	TRBV5-6	TRBJ1-4	CASRRQGKVTNEKLFF	TGTGCCAGCAGGCGACAGGGGAAGGTCACTAATGAAAAACTGTTTTTT
few	NA	TRBV5-1	TRBJ1-5	CASSLGTGGVNQPQHF	TGCGCCAGCAGCTTGGGCACAGGTGGAGTTAATCAGCCCCAGCATTTT
few	NA	TRBV29-1	TRBJ2-1	CSAQGQGINEQFF	TGCAGCGCCCAGGGTCAGGGTATCAATGAGCAGTTCTTC
NA	NA	TRBV27	TRBJ1-1	CASSPVAGGTEAFF	TGTGCCAGCAGTCCTGTGGCAGGTGGGACTGAAGCTTTCTTT
NA	NA	TRBV7-9	TRBJ2-7	CASSLGGGDEQYF	TGTGCCAGCAGCTTAGGAGGGGGGGACGAGCAGTACTTC
NA	NA	TRBV18	TRBJ1-1	CASSPTGVTEAFF	TGTGCCAGCTCACCAACGGGGGTGACTGAAGCTTTCTTT
NA	NA	TRBV6-1	TRBJ1-2	CASRQVNYVYTF	TGTGCCAGCAGACAGGTTAACTATGTCTACACCTTC
few	TRBD1	TRBV28	TRBJ1-4	CASSLGRGRSNEKLFF	TGTGCCAGCAGTTTGGGCAGGGGGCGGTCTAATGAAAAACTGTTTTTT